Below are 18 T cell receptor beta chains sequenced from a single sample in a study of human T cells and chemical hapten exposure. Time point of the sample: patch test 1, 2 weeks after DPC sensitization. Treatment: therapeutic diphenylcyclopropenone sensitization with weekly scalp DPC. TCRdb analysed the RACE reads with MiXCR anew, one entry per CDR3 protein. The sample gives approximately 340,000 distinct CDR3 sequences, approximately 6.9% of which show up once; 7.5% to 8.5% is in the top ten. The sample here was whole blood, taken in connection with sensitization to the hapten diphenylcyclopropenone (DPC). The receptors were sampled from a woman between 18 and 29 years old with alopecia areata. Some clones in this sample may be carry-over from other donors' samples.

This clonotype was seen ten or more times. DNA for the CDR3: TGTGCCAGCAGTCTCCCCCCGGGCGAAGGTGTTATGAACACTGAAGCTTTCTTT. It specifies CASSLPPGEGVMNTEAFF. The chain uses TRBV6-2 or TRBV6-3 and TRBJ1-1; D gene ambiguous. The V gene's germline CDR1 is MNHEY and CDR2 SVGEGT. The V gene lost 5 bases and the J gene lost 0 bases, with 22 bases spanning the gap. The CDR3 spans 18 residues.

CDR3 sequence (DNA): TGTGCCAGCTCCGGGGCCAACGTCCTGACTTTC. Translated, it gives CASSGANVLTF. The chain links TRBV9 to TRBJ2-6, with unresolved D. Germline lookup yields CDR1 SGDLS and CDR2 YYNGEE. There are 11 residues in the CDR3. V gave up 7 bases and J gave up 4 bases, with 3 bases separating them. Full variable domain (rest looked up from reference TRBV9 and TRBJ2-6): DSGVTQTPKHLITATGQRVTLRCSPRSGDLSVYWYQQSLDQGLQFLIQYYNGEERAKGNILERFSAQQFPDLHSELNLSSLELGDSALYFCASSGANVLTFGAGSRLTVL.

The chain couples TRBV5-5 to TRBJ1-5, with D unresolved. V dropped 4 bases and J dropped 4 bases, with 6 bases sitting between them. Germline CDR1 SGHKS, CDR2 YYEKEE (reference sequence). This CDR3 is built from 12 residues. CDR3 region: CASSAQNQPQHF. The CDR3 region has the DNA TGTGCCAGCAGCGCCCAGAATCAGCCCCAGCATTTT.

This chain connects TRBV4-1 to TRBJ2-2; D is undetermined. The CDR3 has 15 amino acids. V was shortened by 1 base and J by 4 bases, with 10 bases between the two germline ends. The germline V gene has CDR1 MGHRA and CDR2 YSYEKL. The CDR3, as DNA: TGCGCCAGCAGCCAAGGAAGGGTCACCACCGGGGAGCTGTTTTTT. Residues: CASSQGRVTTGELFF.

This chain connects TRBV6-5 to TRBJ2-7; TRBD1 matches 8 bases. V shed 7 bases, J shed 1 base, and the junction held 6 bases outside the gene matches. Germline V gene sequence: CDR1 MNHEY, CDR2 SVGAGI. The CDR3 runs 14 residues. The CDR3 protein is CASTSTGASYEQYF. In nucleotides, the CDR3 is TGTGCCAGCACGTCGACAGGGGCGTCCTACGAGCAGTACTTC.

The gene calls are TRBV20-1 and TRBJ2-1, with 8 bases matching TRBD2. Germline assignment: CDR1 DFQATT and CDR2 SNEGSKA (reference sequence). V shed 2 bases, J shed 4 bases, and the junction held 7 bases outside the gene matches. The CDR3 has 15 amino acids. CDR3 protein: CSARLAGSLYNEQFF. CDR3 nucleotides: TGCAGTGCTAGACTAGCGGGCTCACTTTACAATGAGCAGTTCTTC.

This clonotype was detected many times. The rearrangement uses TRBV9 and TRBJ2-3, with a tentative D call TRBD1 (7 bases). From germline, CDR1 is SGDLS and CDR2 YYNGEE. The length of the CDR3 is 16 residues. Trimming pared 7 bases from V and 2 bases from J, leaving 20 bases between. The CDR3 DNA is TGTGCCAGCGGTGAGGGGGCAGGGGGGCCCACAGATACGCAGTATTTT. This translates into CASGEGAGGPTDTQYF.

This clonotype has a handful of counts. The chain carries TRBV12-5 and TRBJ1-5; D remains unclear. Germline V gene lookup returns CDR1 LGHNT and CDR2 FRNRAP. CDR3 length: 13 amino acids. Trimming pared 7 bases from V and 0 bases from J, leaving 7 bases between. In DNA, the CDR3 is TGTGCTAGTGAGGCAGATAGCAATCAGCCCCAGCATTTT. Translating it yields CASEADSNQPQHF.

The chain has TRBV7-9 and TRBJ1-4; D gene uncertain. CDR1 and CDR2 (germline): SEHNR, FQNEAQ (reference sequence). Trimming removed 2 bases from V and 5 bases from J, with 6 bases in between. CDR3 length: 13 amino acids. CDR3 amino acids: CASSLWENEKLFF. The CDR3 DNA sequence: TGTGCCAGCAGCTTATGGGAAAATGAAAAACTGTTTTTT.

The V and J genes are TRBV7-6 and TRBJ2-3, with D unclear. Between the trimmed V and J ends, which lost 4 bases and 0 bases, there was a span of 17 bases. Germline CDR1 reads SGHVS; CDR2 reads FNYEAQ. The CDR3 is 17 amino acids. Here the CDR3 reads CASSSLAVGFSTDTQYF. The CDR3 coding sequence is TGTGCCAGCAGCTCACTCGCGGTTGGATTTAGCACAGATACGCAGTATTTT.

The CDR3 protein is CASSLRKKFQETQYF. CDR3 DNA: TGTGCCAGCAGCTTACGGAAAAAATTCCAAGAGACCCAGTACTTC. This chain connects TRBV11-2 to TRBJ2-5, with D hard to call. V lost 2 bases and J 1 base, leaving 11 bases between the germline ends. Germline-derived CDR1 and CDR2 are SGHAT and FQNNGV. The CDR3 covers 15 residues.

The V call is TRBV20-1, the J call TRBJ2-7; no definite D call. The V and J ends lost 6 bases and 6 bases respectively, with 24 bases between them. The germline CDR1 and CDR2 sequences are DFQATT and SNEGSKA (reference sequence). CDR3 size: 15 residues. CDR3 region: CSAPLGGPSSREQYF. In DNA form, the CDR3 reads TGCAGTGCCCCTTTGGGCGGCCCATCCTCCCGCGAGCAGTACTTC.

The chain links TRBV29-1 to TRBJ1-1; 7 bases align to TRBD1. V was clipped by 0 bases and J by 6 bases; unmatched bases: 7. The CDR3 totals 14 residues. The germline V gene has CDR1 SQVTM and CDR2 ANQGSEA. The CDR3 DNA reads TGCAGCGTTGAAGATACAGGGGAAACATCTGAAGCTTTCTTT. Translating it yields CSVEDTGETSEAFF.

The rearrangement links TRBV7-9 to TRBJ2-7; D possibly corresponds to TRBD1 (6 bases). V lost 4 bases to trimming and J lost 1 base, with 11 bases between them. Germline V lookup: CDR1 SEHNR, CDR2 FQNEAQ (reference sequence). The CDR3 runs 14 residues. For the CDR3, the DNA is TGTGCCAGCAGCTCCCGGACAGCTTCCTACGAGCAGTACTTC. This codes for CASSSRTASYEQYF.

At least ten counts were recorded for this clonotype. This rearrangement joins TRBV6-6 to TRBJ2-2; 7 positions match TRBD2. In germline, CDR1 is MNHNY, CDR2 SVGAGI (reference sequence). With 7 bases clipped from V and 5 bases from J, the junction kept 10 bases outside the gene matches. The CDR3 totals 15 residues. The CDR3 region has the DNA TGTGCCAGCATTCCCCGGGAGGAGGGGACCGGGGAGCTGTTTTTT. Translating gives CASIPREEGTGELFF.

As DNA, the CDR3 is TGTGCCAGCAGGGGACCGTCCTTGGGGGGCTACACCTTC. Amino acids: CASRGPSLGGYTF. The chain combines TRBV6-1 with TRBJ1-2; tentatively, D is TRBD1 (5 bases). Germline V gives CDR1 MNHNS, CDR2 SASEGT. V was shortened by 6 bases and J by 8 bases, with 16 bases between the two germline ends. The CDR3 consists of 13 residues.

The chain joins TRBV12-3 or TRBV12-4 to TRBJ1-5; perhaps TRBD1 as D (6 bases). V dropped 7 bases and J dropped 2 bases, with 12 bases sitting between them. This CDR3 spans 14 amino acids. This CDR3 is CASTAGQRNQPQHF. The DNA for the CDR3 is TGTGCCAGCACCGCCGGACAGCGCAATCAGCCCCAGCATTTT.

The chain links TRBV9 to TRBJ2-3; 11 bases fit TRBD2. Trimming removed 3 bases from V and 2 bases from J; junction bases left unmatched: 11. The germline CDR1 and CDR2 sequences are SGDLS and YYNGEE. The CDR3 extends over 18 amino acids. Here the CDR3 reads CASSAYPLAGATTDTQYF. The CDR3 DNA sequence: TGTGCCAGCAGCGCCTACCCACTAGCGGGGGCGACCACAGATACGCAGTATTTT.